Below, 5 T cell receptor beta chains from the same sample are listed, as sequenced in a study of breast tumors, draining lymph nodes, adjacent tissues. Each CDR3 protein gets one entry after TCRdb re-called the multiplex PCR reads with MiXCR. The sample has 60,000 to 65,000 distinct CDR3 sequences; approximately 54% are singletons. The sample comprised breast tumor tissue. These receptors came from a female donor with breast cancer. Some clones in this sample may be carry-over from other donors' samples.

This clonotype was picked up one time. The chain is built from TRBV18 and TRBJ2-1, with a tentative D call TRBD1 (5 bases). Trimming removed 2 bases at V and 7 bases at J, with 6 bases between. Germline V gene sequence: CDR1 KGHSH, CDR2 LQKENI. CDR3 length: 12 residues. The CDR3, as DNA: TGTGCCAGCTCACCAACAGGTAATGAGCAGTTCTTC. Its protein is CASSPTGNEQFF.

The gene calls are TRBV5-8 and TRBJ1-2; 7 bases align to TRBD1. The length of the CDR3 is 17 residues. After removal of 2 bases from V and 3 bases from J, the junction contained 13 bases not matched to a gene. Germline lookup yields CDR1 SGHTS and CDR2 YDEGEE. In DNA form, the CDR3 reads TGTGCCAGCAGCTTTTCAAGGCGACAGGGCCCTTACTATGGCTACACCTTC. It specifies CASSFSRRQGPYYGYTF.

The chain employs TRBV29-1 and TRBJ1-2; 7 bases fit TRBD1. There are 14 residues in the CDR3. Germline V CDR1 and CDR2: SQVTM, ANQGSEA. V dropped 8 bases and J dropped 2; count of bases not matched to a gene: 11. CDR3: CSLVPTGNNYGYTF. CDR3 in DNA: TGCAGCTTGGTTCCGACAGGGAACAACTATGGCTACACCTTC.

J is TRBJ2-5 and V is TRBV15; D possibly matches TRBD1 or TRBD2 (5 bases each). This CDR3 has 14 amino acids. Germline assignment: CDR1 LNHNV and CDR2 YYDKDF (reference sequence). V lost 3 bases and J lost 0, with 8 bases in between. The CDR3 loop reads CATSRGDYQETQYF. Written as DNA, the CDR3 is TGTGCCACCAGCAGGGGGGATTACCAAGAGACCCAGTACTTC.

With respect to this clonotype: Germline is not matched at one junction end, which may reflect a read error. This chain connects TRBV7-6 to TRBJ1-2; 10 bases are shared with TRBD1. Germline CDR1 reads SGHVS; CDR2 reads FNYEAQ. The CDR3 is 15 amino acids. The CDR3 is CASSQDGQGGYGYPF. CDR3 sequence (DNA): TGTGCCAGCAGCCAAGATGGACAGGGGGGCTATGGCTACCCCTTC. The full variable domain, completed using reference TRBV7-6 and TRBJ1-2, is GAGVSQSPRYKVTKRGQDVALRCDPISGHVSLYWYRQALGQGPEFLTYFNYEAQQDKSGLPNDRFSAERPEGSISTLTIQRTEQRDSAMYRCASSQDGQGGYGYPFGSGTRLTVV.